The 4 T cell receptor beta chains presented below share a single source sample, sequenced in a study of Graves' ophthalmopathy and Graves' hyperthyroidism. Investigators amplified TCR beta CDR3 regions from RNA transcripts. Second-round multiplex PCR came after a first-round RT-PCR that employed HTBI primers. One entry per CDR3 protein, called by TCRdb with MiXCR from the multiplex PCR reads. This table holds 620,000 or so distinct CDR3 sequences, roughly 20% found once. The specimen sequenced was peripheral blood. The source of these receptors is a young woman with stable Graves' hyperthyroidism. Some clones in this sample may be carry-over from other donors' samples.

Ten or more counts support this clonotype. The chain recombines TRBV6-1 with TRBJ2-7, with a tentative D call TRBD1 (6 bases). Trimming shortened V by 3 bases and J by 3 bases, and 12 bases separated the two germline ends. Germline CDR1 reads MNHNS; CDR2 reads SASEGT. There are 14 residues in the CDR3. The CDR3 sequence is CASSDRGEVYEQYF. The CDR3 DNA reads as TGTGCCAGCAGTGACAGGGGAGAGGTCTACGAGCAGTACTTC.

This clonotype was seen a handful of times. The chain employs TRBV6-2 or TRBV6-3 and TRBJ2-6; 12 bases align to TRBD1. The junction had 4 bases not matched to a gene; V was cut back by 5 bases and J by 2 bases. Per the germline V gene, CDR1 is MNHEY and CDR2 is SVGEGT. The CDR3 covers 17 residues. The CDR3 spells CASSTGTGGAGANVLTF. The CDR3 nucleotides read TGTGCCAGCAGTACCGGGACAGGGGGCGCTGGGGCCAACGTCCTGACTTTC.

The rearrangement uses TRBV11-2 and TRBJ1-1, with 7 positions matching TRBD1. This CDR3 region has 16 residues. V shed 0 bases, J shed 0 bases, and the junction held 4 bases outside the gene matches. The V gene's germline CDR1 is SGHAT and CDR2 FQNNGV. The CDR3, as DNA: TGTGCCAGCAGCTTAGATCAACAGGGGATGAACACTGAAGCTTTCTTT. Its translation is CASSLDQQGMNTEAFF.

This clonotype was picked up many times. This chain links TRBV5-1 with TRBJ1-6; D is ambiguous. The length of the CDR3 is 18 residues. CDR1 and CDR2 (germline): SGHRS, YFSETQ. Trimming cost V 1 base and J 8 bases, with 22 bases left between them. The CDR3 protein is CASSLQPAIGVRDSPLHF. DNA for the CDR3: TGCGCCAGCAGCTTGCAACCGGCCATTGGGGTCCGAGATTCACCCCTCCACTTT.